The rows below give T cell receptor beta chains drawn from one sample of a study of blood T cells in healthy people across ages. TCRdb used MiXCR to reprocess the 5' RACE reads, holding one entry per CDR3 protein. The sample gives some 900,000 distinct CDR3 sequences, about 48% of which show up once; 13% is in the top ten. The specimen was blood. The receptors originated from a man aged 30-40 years in good health. The CDR3 runs from the conserved cysteine through the conserved F or W. D genes are given only for firm matches. Rows may omit the clone size; those that give it use once, few, many or a size class.

D gene	V gene	clone size	J gene	CDR3 DNA	CDR3 protein
TRBD2	TRBV28	-	TRBJ2-1	TGTGCCAGCAGTCTAGCCTGGGCTAGCGGGGGGAGGGAGCAGTTCTTC	CASSLAWASGGREQFF
TRBD1	TRBV27	once	TRBJ2-2	TGTGCCAGCAGTTTATGGGGACAGGGCTTGGCCGGGGAGCTGTTTTTT	CASSLWGQGLAGELFF
TRBD1	TRBV18	once	TRBJ2-2	TGTGCCTGCTCGGGGGACGAAGGACAGGGGAACACCGGGGAGCTGTTTTTT	CACSGDEGQGNTGELFF
-	TRBV7-2	-	TRBJ1-1	TGTGCCAGCAGCCAGAGACAGAGTACCAACACTGAAGCTTTCTTT	CASSQRQSTNTEAFF
-	TRBV29-1	few	TRBJ2-1	TGCAGCGTTGAAGATCTCGGCACGGAAGCCTACAATGAGCAGTTCTTC	CSVEDLGTEAYNEQFF
-	TRBV27	-	TRBJ2-1	TGTGCCAGCAGTTCCATCGGAGTAGAACTCAATGAGCAGTTCTTC	CASSSIGVELNEQFF
-	TRBV29-1	-	TRBJ2-6	TGCAGCGTTGGCCAGGGGAGTCCCTCTGGGGCCAACGTCCTGACTTTC	CSVGQGSPSGANVLTF
-	TRBV2	-	TRBJ1-5	TGTGCCAGCAGCCTCGATGCCGGGGGCAACAATCAGCCCCAGCATTTT	CASSLDAGGNNQPQHF
-	TRBV27	many	TRBJ2-5	TGTGCCAGCAGTTTATCGCTAGGGGGGAGGGAGACCCAGTACTTC	CASSLSLGGRETQYF
-	TRBV20-1	once	TRBJ2-7	TGCAGTGCTAGAGGAGACGGAAACTACGAGCAGTACTTC	CSARGDGNYEQYF
-	TRBV3-1	few	TRBJ2-1	TGTGCCAGCAGCCAAGGTCGGGACTTGGCCTACAATGAGCAGTTCTTC	CASSQGRDLAYNEQFF
TRBD1	TRBV29-1	few	TRBJ2-7	TGCAGCGTTGAGGGGACAGGGGAGGTCTACGAGCAGTACTTC	CSVEGTGEVYEQYF
-	TRBV28	-	TRBJ1-5	TGTGCCAGCAGTTTGGGCCTTCGGGGACCTAGCAATCAGCCCCAGCATTTT	CASSLGLRGPSNQPQHF
TRBD1	TRBV7-9	-	TRBJ2-4	TGTGCCAGCAGCCCAGTAGGGACAGCAAAAAACATTCAGTACTTC	CASSPVGTAKNIQYF
-	TRBV24-1	few	TRBJ2-1	TGTGCCACCAGTGACCTGGTCAGTGGGGGATACAATGAGCAGTTCTTC	CATSDLVSGGYNEQFF
TRBD2	TRBV7-2	many	TRBJ2-3	TGTGCCAGCAGCTTATCTAGCGGCAGCACAGATACGCAGTATTTT	CASSLSSGSTDTQYF
-	TRBV3-1	-	TRBJ1-1	TGTGCCAGCAGCCGCGGCTCTGGGAGGGGAGGCACTGAAGCTTTCTTT	CASSRGSGRGGTEAFF
TRBD1	TRBV6-1	-	TRBJ2-1	TGTGCCAGCAGTGAAGTGCCGGGACAGGGCGATTCTGAGCAGTTCTTC	CASSEVPGQGDSEQFF
TRBD1	TRBV6-6	few	TRBJ2-1	TGTGCCAGCAGAATCCGGGACAGAAAATACAATGAGCAGTTCTTC	CASRIRDRKYNEQFF
TRBD1	TRBV28	-	TRBJ1-5	TGTGCCAGCGGGCAGGGGGCGAAGCCCCAGCATTTT	CASGQGAKPQHF
TRBD1	TRBV6-5	-	TRBJ2-6	TGTGCCAGCAGTTACTCTACAGGGGGCTTTGACTCTGGGGCCAACGTCCTGACTTTC	CASSYSTGGFDSGANVLTF
TRBD2	TRBV7-2	once	TRBJ2-3	TGTGCCAGCAGCTTACTAGCGGGGGCGGCTAGCACAGATACGCAGTATTTT	CASSLLAGAASTDTQYF
-	TRBV12-3/TRBV12-4	few	TRBJ1-4	TGTGCCAGCAGTTTACAGGCTGCAACTAATGAAAAACTGTTTTTT	CASSLQAATNEKLFF